The T cell receptor beta chain described here comes from a study of T-cell reconstitution after alpha-beta-depleted transplantation in children. The CDR3 runs 15 residues. With V trimmed by 7 bases and J by 0 bases, 4 bases remained unmatched. Unique molecular identifiers featured in how the TCRbeta library was prepared. TCRdb independently ran MiXCR on the PCR reads; one entry per CDR3 protein. This sample has some 400,000 distinct CDR3 sequences, with 20% found just once. This clonotype was observed a few times. Sequencing was performed on PBMCs from the stem cell graft donor, taken from the stem cell graft. The sequence was obtained from a human donor who donated a stem cell graft to a child with acute myeloid leukemia. V and J are TRBV12-3 or TRBV12-4 and TRBJ2-2, with TRBD2 matching 8 bases. The CDR3 DNA sequence: TGTGCCAGCACCCATAGCGGGGCGAACACCGGGGAGCTGTTTTTT. This sequence encodes CASTHSGANTGELFF.